The rows below give T cell receptor beta chains drawn from one sample of a study of blood T cell repertoires in COVID-19. Sequenced by immunoSEQ multiplex PCR; TCRdb stores in-frame clones only, minus some. Of roughly 150,000 clones in the sample, under 90% were seen once. What was sequenced was peripheral blood. These TCRs come from an elderly woman with acute or convalescent COVID-19. CDR3s include the opening cysteine and the closing phenylalanine or tryptophan. The D gene is left open where the match is weak.

TRBV5-8,-,TRBJ1-1,TGTGCCAGCGAGGCCTCGAGTATAAGGCGCACTGAAGCTTTCTTT,CASEASSIRRTEAFF
TRBV19,-,TRBJ1-4,TGTGCCAGTAGTATGGTAGCAACTAATGAAAAACTGTTTTTT,CASSMVATNEKLFF
TRBV27,TRBD2,TRBJ2-3,TGTGCCAGCAGTTTACGGGCTAGCGGGAGTATAGATACGCAGTATTTT,CASSLRASGSIDTQYF
TRBV20-1,-,TRBJ2-7,TGCAGTGCTACTGCGTTCAACGAGCAGTACTTC,CSATAFNEQYF
TRBV4-3,-,TRBJ2-1,TGCGCCAGCAGCCAAAACCCGACAGGACAATCCTACAATGAGCAGTTCTTC,CASSQNPTGQSYNEQFF
TRBV14,-,TRBJ2-1,TGTGCCAGCAGCCGATATGGGGGCGTAGTGGATGAGCAGTTCTTC,CASSRYGGVVDEQFF
TRBV18,TRBD2,TRBJ2-7,TGTGCCAGCTCACCGGGATTGGGGCGGGAGAAGTACGAGCAGTACTTC,CASSPGLGREKYEQYF
TRBV30,TRBD2,TRBJ2-7,TGTGCCTGGAGGGGGAGGCCCGGCACTAGCGGGTTCTACGAGCAGTACTTC,CAWRGRPGTSGFYEQYF
TRBV10-3,TRBD1,TRBJ1-4,TGTGCCATCAGTACCGGGACAGGGTCTGCAACTAATGAAAAACTGTTTTTT,CAISTGTGSATNEKLFF
TRBV27,TRBD2,TRBJ2-5,TGTGCCAGCAGTTTATTTGGACTAGCGCTAGAGACCCAGTACTTC,CASSLFGLALETQYF
TRBV29-1,TRBD1,TRBJ1-4,TGCAGCGTTGAAGGGGACAGGGTTGAAAAACTGTTTTTT,CSVEGDRVEKLFF